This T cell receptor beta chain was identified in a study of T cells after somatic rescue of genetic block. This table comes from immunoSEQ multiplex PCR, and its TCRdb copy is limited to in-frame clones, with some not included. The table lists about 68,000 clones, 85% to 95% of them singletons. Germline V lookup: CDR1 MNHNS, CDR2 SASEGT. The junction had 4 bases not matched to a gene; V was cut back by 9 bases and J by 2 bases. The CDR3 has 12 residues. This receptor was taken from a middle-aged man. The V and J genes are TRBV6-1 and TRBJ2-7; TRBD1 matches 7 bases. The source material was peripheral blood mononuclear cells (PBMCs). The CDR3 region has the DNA TGTGCCAGTGGACAGGACACCTACGAGCAGTACTTC. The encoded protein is CASGQDTYEQYF.